This T cell receptor beta chain was retrieved from a study of CD8 T cells in Susac syndrome. Random hexamers were used to reverse transcribe an amount of 0.5 to 1 ug RNA. TCRdb fed the immunoSEQ multiplex PCR reads into MiXCR, producing one record per CDR3 protein. Of nearly 25,000 distinct CDR3 sequences listed, around 95% are singletons. Whole-study findings and limits: Clonal CD8+ expansion in Susac was highest in TEMRA cells and active patients. Acknowledgment was made by the study that its TCR sequencing and HLA analysis involved a relatively small number of individuals.

This clonotype showed up just once. The antigen remains unidentified. Germline lookup yields CDR1 DFQATT and CDR2 SNEGSKA (reference sequence). There are 12 residues in the CDR3. Trimming pared 0 bases from V and 6 bases from J, leaving 5 bases between. In Susac syndrome patients, recently defined diagnostic criteria for definite or probable disease were met. While CD8+ and CD4+ T cells were isolated negatively, TEMRA cells were enriched by FACS. The source is a human donor with Susac syndrome. Sequenced: CD8+ T cells from PBMCs. The V call is TRBV20-1, the J call TRBJ2-2, with D hard to call. The CDR3 DNA follows: TGCAGTGCTAGAGAGTTCCCCGGGGAGCTGTTTTTT. Translated, it gives CSAREFPGELFF.